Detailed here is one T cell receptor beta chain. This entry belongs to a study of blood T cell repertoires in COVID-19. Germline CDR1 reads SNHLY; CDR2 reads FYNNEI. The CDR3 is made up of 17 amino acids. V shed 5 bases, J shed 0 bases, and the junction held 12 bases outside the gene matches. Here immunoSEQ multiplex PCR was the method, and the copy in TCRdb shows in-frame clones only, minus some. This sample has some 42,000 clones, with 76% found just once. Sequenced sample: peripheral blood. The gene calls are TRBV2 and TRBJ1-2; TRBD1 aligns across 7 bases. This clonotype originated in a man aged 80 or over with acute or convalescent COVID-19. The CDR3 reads CASSINTWTGTNYGYTF. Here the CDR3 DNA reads TGTGCCAGCAGTATAAACACGTGGACAGGAACTAACTATGGCTACACCTTC.